This entry lists 22 T cell receptor beta chains sequenced from one sample in a study of T cell repertoires in MIS-A myocarditis. The protocol was immunoSEQ multiplex PCR, while the TCRdb copy is restricted to in-frame clones and leaves out a portion. The sample carries about 10,000 clones, around 88% recorded once. The sample was thoracic lymph node tissue obtained at autopsy. Receptors originate from a man aged 18 to 30 with fulminant myocarditis from multisystem inflammatory syndrome in adults (MIS-A) after COVID-19.

The genes are TRBV14 and TRBJ1-3; D unclear. V dropped 4 bases and J dropped 1 base, with 8 bases sitting between them. CDR1 and CDR2 from the germline V gene are SGHDN and FVKESK. The CDR3 loop spans 14 amino acids. The CDR3 sequence is CASSRQDSGNTIYF. The CDR3 nucleotides read TGTGCCAGCAGCCGCCAAGATTCTGGAAACACCATATATTTT.

The V call is TRBV7-2, the J call TRBJ2-5; D not certain. CDR1 SGHTA and CDR2 FQGNSA come from the germline V gene. CDR3 length equals 12 residues. V lost 2 bases, J lost 5 bases, and 6 bases lay in between. The CDR3 nucleotides read TGTGCCAGCAGCTTAACGACGGAGACCCAGTACTTC. Its protein is CASSLTTETQYF.

The chain combines TRBV5-4 with TRBJ2-5; the match to TRBD2 covers 7 bases. The germline V gene encodes CDR1 SGHNT and CDR2 YYREEE (reference sequence). The CDR3 contains 15 residues. The trim removed 2 bases at V and 5 bases at J, leaving 9 bases unmatched. The CDR3 loop reads CASSFRGSKGETQYF. CDR3 nucleotides: TGTGCCAGCAGCTTTCGCGGGAGTAAGGGTGAGACCCAGTACTTC. The whole variable domain, filled in from reference TRBV5-4 and TRBJ2-5, reads ETGVTQSPTHLIKTRGQQVTLRCSSQSGHNTVSWYQQALGQGPQFIFQYYREEENGRGNFPPRFSGLQFPNYSSELNVNALELDDSALYLCASSFRGSKGETQYFGPGTRLLVL.

The chain joins TRBV11-2 to TRBJ2-1; D unclear. This CDR3 spans 13 amino acids. CDR1 SGHAT and CDR2 FQNNGV come from the germline V gene. Trimming cost V 5 bases and J 10 bases, with 15 bases left between them. For the CDR3, the DNA is TGTGCCAGCAGCCAACTGGTTAGTGGGGAGCAGTTCTTC. This translates into CASSQLVSGEQFF.

V gene TRBV5-1 combines with J gene TRBJ2-3; possibly TRBD1 for D (7 bases). This CDR3 spans 15 amino acids. Germline-derived CDR1 and CDR2 are SGHRS and YFSETQ. V lost 4 bases to trimming and J lost 4 bases, with 16 bases between them. For the CDR3, the DNA is TGCGCCAGCAGCCCTCGACAGGGACTCGCAGATACGCAGTATTTT. Translating it yields CASSPRQGLADTQYF.

The V gene is TRBV19, the J gene TRBJ1-2; TRBD1 matches 7 bases. Germline CDR1 and CDR2: LNHDA and SQIVND (reference sequence). The CDR3 is 13 residues long. V lost 5 bases to trimming and J lost 4 bases; unmatched junction nucleotides: 4. The CDR3 sequence is CASSPTGVYGYTF. For the CDR3, the DNA is TGTGCCAGTAGTCCTACAGGGGTCTATGGCTACACCTTC.

The chain uses TRBV7-2 and TRBJ2-3; 7 bases line up with TRBD2. With 10 bases clipped from V and 0 bases from J, the junction kept 7 bases outside the gene matches. Germline-derived CDR1 and CDR2 are SGHTA and FQGNSA. The CDR3 totals 14 residues. The CDR3 reads CATGGNLSTDTQYF. In nucleotides, the CDR3 is TGTGCCACGGGAGGAAACCTAAGCACAGATACGCAGTATTTT.

The chain links TRBV28 to TRBJ1-5; D uncertain. The CDR3 is 14 residues long. Trimming shortened V by 3 bases and J by 3 bases, and 9 bases separated the two germline ends. Germline CDR1 is MDHEN and CDR2 is SYDVKM. CDR3 nucleotides: TGTGCCAGCAGTTTTTTGGGGTACAATCAGCCCCAGCATTTT. Translating gives CASSFLGYNQPQHF.

V usage is TRBV15 and J usage is TRBJ2-3; the D is unclear. The CDR3 is 13 residues long. V gave up 3 bases and J gave up 0 bases, with 4 bases separating them. CDR1 and CDR2 from the germline V gene are LNHNV and YYDKDF (reference sequence). The CDR3 DNA sequence: TGTGCCACCAGCAGCAGGAGCACAGATACGCAGTATTTT. Translation: CATSSRSTDTQYF.

This rearrangement joins TRBV7-2 to TRBJ1-4; no clear D gene. The V gene's germline CDR1 is SGHTA and CDR2 FQGNSA. This CDR3 region has 19 residues. Trimming pared 2 bases from V and 0 bases from J, leaving 19 bases between. The CDR3: CASSLRTEPSFATNEKLFF. CDR3 in DNA: TGTGCCAGCAGCTTACGGACGGAACCCAGTTTTGCAACTAATGAAAAACTGTTTTTT. The whole variable domain, remainder taken from reference TRBV7-2 and TRBJ1-4, is GAGVSQSPSNKVTEKGKDVELRCDPISGHTALYWYRQSLGQGLEFLIYFQGNSAPDKSGLPSDRFSAERTGGSVSTLTIQRTQQEDSAVYLCASSLRTEPSFATNEKLFFGSGTQLSVL.

The chain recombines TRBV11-2 with TRBJ2-1, with 11 bases identical to TRBD2. Looked up from germline, CDR1 is SGHAT and CDR2 is FQNNGV. This CDR3 comprises 15 residues. J gave up 4 bases and V 6 bases, and 5 bases lay outside the gene matches. The CDR3 region is CASSLTSGAYNEQFF. CDR3 nucleotides: TGTGCCAGCAGTTTGACTAGCGGGGCATACAATGAGCAGTTCTTC.

This clone was counted once. The chain is built from TRBV5-6 and TRBJ2-7; 10 bases match TRBD1. The CDR3 contains 16 residues. Germline loops: CDR1 SGHDT, CDR2 YYEEEE. V shed 2 bases, J shed 3 bases, and the junction held 8 bases outside the gene matches. The CDR3 spells CASSLDRGRKFYEQYF. In DNA, the CDR3 is TGTGCCAGCAGCTTAGACAGGGGGCGAAAGTTCTACGAGCAGTACTTC.

This clone was seen a single time. CDR3 amino acids: CASSQAGTGPLVRNEQFF. The CDR3 nucleotides are TGTGCCAGCAGCCAAGCCGGGACAGGGCCCCTTGTTAGGAATGAGCAGTTCTTC. This sequence joins TRBV7-8 and TRBJ2-1; 9 nucleotides agree with TRBD1. J gave up 7 bases and V 5 bases, and 18 bases lay outside the gene matches. The CDR3 sequence is 18 residues long. Germline values: CDR1 SGHVS, CDR2 FQNEAQ. The entire variable domain, with the rest obtained from reference TRBV7-8 and TRBJ2-1, is as follows: GAGVSQSPRYKVAKRGQDVALRCDPISGHVSLFWYQQALGQGPEFLTYFQNEAQLDKSGLPSDRFFAERPEGSVSTLKIQRTQQEDSAVYLCASSQAGTGPLVRNEQFFGPGTRLTVL.

The chain uses TRBV5-6 and TRBJ2-5; unclear D gene. Deletions cut 0 bases from V and 7 bases from J, with 13 bases between. Germline CDR1 and CDR2: SGHDT and YYEEEE. The CDR3 extends over 14 amino acids. The CDR3 is CASSLDFPRGTQYF. The DNA of the CDR3 is TGTGCCAGCAGCTTGGACTTTCCTAGAGGGACCCAGTACTTC. The full variable domain, with the rest looked up from reference TRBV5-6 and TRBJ2-5, is DAGVTQSPTHLIKTRGQQVTLRCSPKSGHDTVSWYQQALGQGPQFIFQYYEEEERQRGNFPDRFSGHQFPNYSSELNVNALLLGDSALYLCASSLDFPRGTQYFGPGTRLLVL.

This clone was observed once. V is TRBV19 and J is TRBJ1-5, with a tentative D call TRBD1 (6 bases). This CDR3 is 16 amino acids long. Germline CDR1 and CDR2: LNHDA and SQIVND (reference sequence). V lost 2 bases and J 3 bases, leaving 14 bases between the germline ends. The CDR3 DNA sequence: TGTGCCAGTAGTATACAAGGGGGGGGGTACAATCAGCCCCAGCATTTT. It is translated as CASSIQGGGYNQPQHF.

This clone was seen only once. The chain combines TRBV12-3 or TRBV12-4 with TRBJ1-1; D ambiguous. Trimming removed 3 bases at V and 8 bases at J, with 13 bases between. The CDR3 sequence is 13 residues long. CDR3 region: CASSFEILGEAFF. The CDR3, as DNA: TGTGCCAGCAGTTTCGAGATTCTTGGGGAAGCTTTCTTT.

This chain joins TRBV25-1 and TRBJ2-2; D call uncertain. Trimming cost V 4 bases and J 6 bases, with 6 bases left between them. Germline CDR1 and CDR2: MGHDK and SYGVNS. CDR3 size: 12 residues. CDR3 sequence reads: CASSVWPGELFF. In DNA, the CDR3 is TGTGCCAGCAGTGTATGGCCCGGGGAGCTGTTTTTT.

Concerning this clone: Other DNA sequences of this sample code for an identical CDR3. V and J are TRBV11-2 and TRBJ1-2; a possible D gene is TRBD1 (5 bases). The CDR3 is 15 residues long. Trimming pared 2 bases from V and 4 bases from J, leaving 14 bases between. Germline assignment: CDR1 SGHAT and CDR2 FQNNGV. CDR3 coding DNA: TGTGCCAGCAGCTTATCCCAAAGGGGATTCTATGGCTACACCTTC. As protein: CASSLSQRGFYGYTF.

This clone was recorded only once. The chain is built from TRBV10-3 and TRBJ1-2, with D unresolved. The germline V and J ends were trimmed by 2 bases and 4 bases, with 11 bases remaining between them. This CDR3 spans 14 amino acids. Germline V gene lookup returns CDR1 ENHRY and CDR2 SYGVKD. CDR3 coding DNA: TGTGCCATCAGTGAGAGCGGCGGGATCTATGGCTACACCTTC. It specifies CAISESGGIYGYTF.

The chain links TRBV11-2 to TRBJ2-3; D may be TRBD1 or TRBD2 (5 bases each). Between the trimmed V and J ends, which lost 0 bases and 4 bases, there was a span of 11 bases. The germline CDR1 and CDR2 sequences are SGHAT and FQNNGV. The CDR3 is 15 residues long. This chain's CDR3 is CASSLEHGASDTQYF. DNA of the CDR3: TGTGCCAGCAGCTTAGAGCACGGGGCGTCAGATACGCAGTATTTT.

The V and J genes are TRBV2 and TRBJ1-5; perhaps TRBD1 as D (6 bases). This CDR3 is 14 amino acids long. The V end lost 4 bases, the J end lost 6 bases, and 13 bases lay between the germline ends. The germline V gene encodes CDR1 SNHLY and CDR2 FYNNEI. For the CDR3, the DNA is TGTGCCAGCAGTGTACCAGGGGAGGCTCAGCCCCAGCATTTT. Amino acid sequence: CASSVPGEAQPQHF. Using reference TRBV2 and TRBJ1-5 for the parts outside the CDR3, the full variable domain is EPEVTQTPSHQVTQMGQEVILRCVPISNHLYFYWYRQILGQKVEFLVSFYNNEISEKSEIFDDQFSVERPDGSNFTLKIRSTKLEDSAMYFCASSVPGEAQPQHFGDGTRLSIL.

This chain joins TRBV5-8 and TRBJ1-3; D is undetermined. The germline gives CDR1 SGHTS, CDR2 YDEGEE. The CDR3 has 15 residues. The ends were cut back, 2 bases at V and 4 bases at J, with 13 bases in the middle. The CDR3 spells CASSFYGSRGNTIYF. CDR3 nucleotide sequence: TGTGCCAGCAGCTTTTACGGGTCGAGGGGAAACACCATATATTTT.